The rows below give T cell receptor beta chains drawn from one sample of a study of blood T cell repertoires in COVID-19. The data were produced by immunoSEQ multiplex PCR, yet TCRdb's version contains in-frame clones alone and is incomplete. Of under 150,000 clones in the sample, about 91% are singletons; the top ten hold around 26%. The sequencing input was peripheral blood. These receptors were taken from a human donor in a cohort sampled during active COVID-19. The CDR3 runs from the conserved cysteine through the conserved F or W. Size tells how often a clone was seen (once, few, many) or the class of an expanded clone, and some rows leave it out.

clone size: NA; V gene: TRBV9; CDR3 protein: CASSVEAGGPYEQYF
clone size: NA; V gene: TRBV7-2; CDR3 protein: CASSLGPGILRTDTQYF
clone size: NA; V gene: TRBV6-2/TRBV6-3; CDR3 protein: CASSYKPRSGNTIYF
clone size: NA; V gene: TRBV6-5; CDR3 protein: CASSSLGGVNEKLFF
clone size: NA; V gene: TRBV9; CDR3 protein: CASSTRTGTRYTF
clone size: NA; V gene: TRBV6-5; CDR3 protein: CASSRTGVGYEQYF
clone size: NA; V gene: TRBV7-2; CDR3 protein: CASSARQASYEQYF
clone size: few; V gene: TRBV4-3; CDR3 protein: CASSLDTVPFRLSGANVLTF
clone size: NA; V gene: TRBV4-2; CDR3 protein: CASSPVPGQSPSGANVLTF
clone size: NA; V gene: TRBV7-8; CDR3 protein: CASSPPRGARGTNEQYF
clone size: once; V gene: TRBV6-6; CDR3 protein: CASSYSGANTGELFF
clone size: NA; V gene: TRBV29-1; CDR3 protein: CSARGAGASYEQYF
clone size: once; V gene: TRBV6-5; CDR3 protein: CASSSTRGSGVHEQYF
clone size: NA; V gene: TRBV3-1/TRBV3-2; CDR3 protein: CASSQRGAGETQYF
clone size: NA; V gene: TRBV18; CDR3 protein: CASSPPTGRGVNTEAFF
clone size: NA; V gene: TRBV21-1; CDR3 protein: CASSKARDSRTEAFF
clone size: NA; V gene: TRBV6-5; CDR3 protein: CASRDSGGAEQYF
clone size: NA; V gene: TRBV2; CDR3 protein: CASSDPLGGAVYEQYF
clone size: NA; V gene: TRBV10-3; CDR3 protein: CAITATMDTEAFF
clone size: NA; V gene: TRBV3-1/TRBV3-2; CDR3 protein: CASSQVGGGSYNEQFF
clone size: NA; V gene: TRBV11-2; CDR3 protein: CASRDFGTQYF
clone size: NA; V gene: TRBV4-2; CDR3 protein: CASRAASRSLTGELFF
clone size: NA; V gene: TRBV27; CDR3 protein: CASSLSGVNTGELFF
clone size: NA; V gene: TRBV5-1; CDR3 protein: CASREQIAGDVDTQYF
clone size: NA; V gene: TRBV30; CDR3 protein: CAWGFESGETQYF
clone size: NA; V gene: TRBV29-1; CDR3 protein: CSVAARVAYNEQFF
clone size: NA; V gene: TRBV7-2; CDR3 protein: CASSSPEGKNTEAFF
clone size: NA; V gene: TRBV7-8; CDR3 protein: CASSLALRADASF
clone size: NA; V gene: TRBV9; CDR3 protein: CASSVGQIDTEAFF
clone size: NA; V gene: TRBV27; CDR3 protein: CASSLSRNTEAFF
clone size: NA; V gene: TRBV11-2; CDR3 protein: CASSPIRDSPLHF
clone size: NA; V gene: TRBV11-2; CDR3 protein: CASSSNGLAGGHRYNEQFF
clone size: NA; V gene: TRBV4-1; CDR3 protein: CASSQGPQGRALTYEQYF